This T cell receptor beta chain originates from a study of T cells expressing NK-cell markers. For the study at large: Beta-chain profiling covered CD3+CD56+NKG2C+, CD3+CD56+NKG2C- and CD3+CD56-NKG2C+ sorted subsets. Just one sequenced donor of eight was HCMV-seronegative, while seven were seropositive. Whole-study results and caveats: Also leading the CD3+CD56-NKG2C+ fraction in a handful of donors were these clonotypes.

Germline CDR1 SGHRS, CDR2 YFSETQ. The length of the CDR3 is 15 residues. TCR beta cDNA was made by 5'RACE template switching with UMIs. TCRdb re-called the 5' RACE reads, yielding one record per CDR3 amino acid sequence without DNA. The table for this sample gives 350,000 to 400,000 distinct CDR3 sequences. Comment on this clonotype: What it binds is not known.

The origin of this receptor is a woman aged 45-59 years in good health. This rearrangement joins TRBV5-1 to TRBJ2-7; the TCRdb D gene call, TRBD2, has no DNA to confirm it. The sample consisted of blood T cells: a sorted CD56 or NKG2C T cell subset, CD4+ or CD8+ T cells, or bulk PBMC T cells (not recorded which). The CDR3 loop reads CASSLAGGPGNEQYF.